Listed below are T cell receptor beta chains from one sample, sequenced in a study of Ad26.COV2.S vaccination and SARS-CoV-2 variants. Profiling relied on immunoSEQ multiplex PCR, and the TCRdb table lists in-frame clones only, not all of them. The data contain 350,000 to 450,000 clones, around 86% of them singletons. The sample in question was peripheral blood, obtained in a trial of Ad26.COV2.S vaccine versus placebo. The receptors here all came from a person between 18 and 59 years old who received the Ad26.COV2.S COVID-19 vaccine or a placebo. CDR3s include the opening cysteine and the closing phenylalanine or tryptophan. A D gene is named only where the DNA matches it firmly. The size of a clone is reported for some rows only, either as once, few or many, or as a class for expanded clones.

-,TRBV28,-,TRBJ1-2,TGTGCCAGCAGTTTCAGGGCTGGCTACACCTTC,CASSFRAGYTF
-,TRBV15,-,TRBJ1-1,TGTGCCACCAGCAGATTGACAGCAGACACTGAAGCTTTCTTT,CATSRLTADTEAFF
-,TRBV28,TRBD1,TRBJ1-2,TGTGCCAGCAGTTTAGGGACAGGGTACTATGGCTACACCTTC,CASSLGTGYYGYTF
-,TRBV13,-,TRBJ1-2,TGTGCCAGCAGCTTAGAGGACAGACCTGGCTACACCTTC,CASSLEDRPGYTF
few,TRBV29-1,TRBD1,TRBJ1-1,TGCAGCGCTAGGGACAGCATGAACACTGAAGCTTTCTTT,CSARDSMNTEAFF
-,TRBV7-2,TRBD2,TRBJ2-3,TGTGCCAGCAGCTTAGCGGGGGGGGTAGATACGCAGTATTTT,CASSLAGGVDTQYF
-,TRBV18,TRBD1,TRBJ2-7,TGTGCCAGCTCACCCGGGACAGGGAGCTCCTACGAGCAGTACTTC,CASSPGTGSSYEQYF
few,TRBV5-1,-,TRBJ2-1,TGCGCCAGCAGCGATACAGCGAATGAGCAGTTCTTC,CASSDTANEQFF
-,TRBV11-3,-,TRBJ2-5,TGTGCCAGCAGCTTTGGGTATCAAGAGACCCAGTACTTC,CASSFGYQETQYF
-,TRBV4-3,TRBD1,TRBJ2-7,TGCGCCAGCAGCCAAAGGGACAGGGCGGCCGAGCAGTACTTC,CASSQRDRAAEQYF
-,TRBV7-6,TRBD2,TRBJ2-1,TGTGCCAGCAGCTTAGGGAGGGCGGAGCGGGGATACAATGAGCAGTTCTTC,CASSLGRAERGYNEQFF
-,TRBV7-3,-,TRBJ1-6,TGTGCCAGCAGCCTTTCCCTGAAGAATTCACCCCTCCACTTT,CASSLSLKNSPLHF
-,TRBV5-8,-,TRBJ1-5,TGTGCCAGCAGCGGGCCCGGGGGTAGCAATCAGCCCCAGCATTTT,CASSGPGGSNQPQHF
-,TRBV6-1,TRBD1,TRBJ1-3,TGTGCCAGCAGTGATAATTTCAGGGGGGCCCAAAACACCATATATTTT,CASSDNFRGAQNTIYF
-,TRBV29-1,-,TRBJ1-1,TGCAGCGTTGGTGATACAGGGTTAGGGGCTTTCTTT,CSVGDTGLGAFF
few,TRBV12-3/TRBV12-4,-,TRBJ2-2,TGTGCCAGCAGCTCCGGTGAGCTGTTTTTT,CASSSGELFF
-,TRBV7-3,-,TRBJ1-1,TGTGCCAGCAGCCCGCATGGGGCCGTGAGGAACACTGAAGCTTTCTTT,CASSPHGAVRNTEAFF
-,TRBV2,-,TRBJ1-1,TGTGCCAGCAGTGGGAAGCAGTACACTGAAGCTTTCTTT,CASSGKQYTEAFF
-,TRBV5-8,-,TRBJ2-3,TGTGCCAGCAGCTTGGGGCAGGGTGAAACAGATACGCAGTATTTT,CASSLGQGETDTQYF
-,TRBV28,TRBD2,TRBJ2-5,TGTGCCAGCAGTTTACTTGGGACTAGCGGGGGGGAAGAGACCCAGTACTTC,CASSLLGTSGGEETQYF
-,TRBV3-1/TRBV3-2,TRBD2,TRBJ2-3,TGTGCCAGCAGCCTGCTAGCGGAGAACACAGATACGCAGTATTTT,CASSLLAENTDTQYF
-,TRBV19,-,TRBJ2-1,TGTGCCACCAGGACACCCTCCTACAATGAGCAGTTCTTC,CATRTPSYNEQFF
-,TRBV5-1,-,TRBJ1-1,TGCGCCAGCAGCTTGGAGGGGCAGGGGAACACTGAAGCTTTCTTT,CASSLEGQGNTEAFF
-,TRBV14,TRBD1,TRBJ1-2,TGTGCCAGCAGCCCCCGGGACAGGGGAGTACATGGCTACACCTTC,CASSPRDRGVHGYTF
-,TRBV4-3,TRBD2,TRBJ2-3,TGCGCCAGCAGCCAAAATAGCGGGCGGGGGGCAGATACGCAGTATTTT,CASSQNSGRGADTQYF
once,TRBV6-6,-,TRBJ2-6,TGTGCCAGCAGTCGTGGGGGCCGCAGCTCTGGGGCCAACGTCCTGACTTTC,CASSRGGRSSGANVLTF
few,TRBV7-9,-,TRBJ2-7,TGTGCCAGCAGCCCGAGGACAGCCTACGAGCAGTACTTC,CASSPRTAYEQYF
-,TRBV30,-,TRBJ1-5,TGTGCCTGGACTCCTCCCGGGATCCTCAATCAGCCCCAGCATTTT,CAWTPPGILNQPQHF
-,TRBV30,-,TRBJ1-3,TGTGCCTGGAGTCCCCTCAACTTCCCGACAGCCTTAGACACCATATATTTT,CAWSPLNFPTALDTIYF
-,TRBV2,TRBD1,TRBJ1-1,TGTGCCAGCAGTGAGGGGGGACAGGGGCACATGAACACTGAAGCTTTCTTT,CASSEGGQGHMNTEAFF
-,TRBV19,-,TRBJ1-1,TGTGCCAGTAGTATAGTTCGGGGGCCCCAAGGCACTGAAGCTTTCTTT,CASSIVRGPQGTEAFF
-,TRBV12-3/TRBV12-4,TRBD1,TRBJ2-7,TGTGCCAGCAGTTTAGTCAGGGGGTACGAGCAGTACTTC,CASSLVRGYEQYF
-,TRBV27,TRBD2,TRBJ2-7,TGTGCCAGCAGTTTCGGACTAGCGGGGGGCTACGAGCAGTACTTC,CASSFGLAGGYEQYF
-,TRBV12-3/TRBV12-4,-,TRBJ1-4,TGTGCCAGCAGCAGAGTCCAGGAGATACTGTTTTTT,CASSRVQEILFF
-,TRBV9,-,TRBJ1-2,TGTGCCAGCAGCGTAACCCCCGGGGGGCGGGATGGCTACACCTTC,CASSVTPGGRDGYTF
-,TRBV7-2,TRBD1,TRBJ1-1,TGTGCCAGCAGCTTAGATACAGGGGCCTTCGAAGCTTTCTTT,CASSLDTGAFEAFF
-,TRBV6-5,-,TRBJ1-3,TGTGCCAGCCCTACAGACGGATTCTCTGGAAACACCATATATTTT,CASPTDGFSGNTIYF
-,TRBV4-3,TRBD1,TRBJ1-3,TGCGCCAGCAGCCGGGGACAGGCCTCTGGAAACACCATATATTTT,CASSRGQASGNTIYF
-,TRBV7-8,-,TRBJ2-7,TGTGCCAGCAGCTCAAGCACAACCGGCGAGCAGTACTTC,CASSSSTTGEQYF
-,TRBV13,-,TRBJ2-1,TGTGCCAGCAGACGTCTAGCGCTCCGGGACAGAGTTTCTAATGAGCAGTTCTTC,CASRRLALRDRVSNEQFF
-,TRBV7-9,-,TRBJ1-2,TGTGCCAGCAGCATCGACTCCTATGGCTACACCTTC,CASSIDSYGYTF
once,TRBV19,-,TRBJ1-1,TGTGCCAGTAGTATAAGGGGGGACACTGAAGCTTTCTTT,CASSIRGDTEAFF
-,TRBV7-2,-,TRBJ2-2,TGTGCCAGCAGCGAAGGGACCCAATTTCGGGGCACCGGGGAGCTGTTTTTT,CASSEGTQFRGTGELFF
-,TRBV5-1,TRBD1,TRBJ2-7,TGCGCCACCGCAACTGGGGACAGGCCCTACGAGCAGTACTTC,CATATGDRPYEQYF
-,TRBV15,-,TRBJ2-1,TGTGCCACCAGCAGAGATAGAACGATTGAGCAGTTCTTC,CATSRDRTIEQFF
-,TRBV4-1,TRBD1,TRBJ1-5,TGCGCCAGCAGCCAATCCCCGGGACAGCTAATACCCCAGCATTTT,CASSQSPGQLIPQHF
-,TRBV7-9,-,TRBJ1-1,TGTGCCAGCATCTCCGGGTTTTTTTTTGAGGACACTGAAGCTTTCTTT,CASISGFFFEDTEAFF
few,TRBV7-9,TRBD2,TRBJ2-7,TGTGCCAGCAGCCCCGGACTAGCCACCCACGAGCAGTACTTC,CASSPGLATHEQYF
-,TRBV2,-,TRBJ2-1,TGTGCCAGTATTCCGGGACGGGACTACAATGAGCAGTTCTTC,CASIPGRDYNEQFF
-,TRBV14,-,TRBJ1-1,TGTGCCAGCAGCCCCTACACTGAAGCTTTCTTT,CASSPYTEAFF
-,TRBV7-9,-,TRBJ1-1,TGTGCCAGCAGCCCGGTGTGGGAGAACACTGAAGCTTTCTTT,CASSPVWENTEAFF
once,TRBV5-1,TRBD2,TRBJ2-7,TGCGCCAGCAGCCTAGGACTAGCTCCATCCTACGAGCAGTACTTC,CASSLGLAPSYEQYF
once,TRBV27,TRBD1,TRBJ1-1,TGTGCCAGCAGAAGACAGGGGGGGATGAACACTGAAGCTTTCTTT,CASRRQGGMNTEAFF
-,TRBV12-3/TRBV12-4,-,TRBJ2-7,TGTGCCAGCAGTCCGCGAAGCTACGAGCAGTACTTC,CASSPRSYEQYF
-,TRBV7-8,-,TRBJ1-2,TGTGCCAGCAGCCAAGCGGTTTTTCATGGCTACACCTTC,CASSQAVFHGYTF